This T cell receptor (beta chain) was found in a study of control samples from healthy donors and cancer patients. The CDR3 is 16 amino acids. J was trimmed by 3 bases and V by 1 base; bases with no gene match: 5. Germline V lookup: CDR1 LGHDT, CDR2 YNNKEL (reference sequence). Clones were sequenced by immunoSEQ multiplex PCR, and TCRdb holds only the in-frame ones, with some missing. The sample lists some 160,000 clones; 89% were seen once. The rearrangement links TRBV3-1 (or the pseudogene TRBV3-2) to TRBJ2-2, with TRBD1 matching 7 bases. This TCR was sampled from a man in his thirties or forties in good health. The sequenced material came from blood. This CDR3 is CASSQANRGYTGELFF. As DNA, the CDR3 is TGTGCCAGCAGCCAAGCAAACAGGGGATACACCGGGGAGCTGTTTTTT.